The 22 T cell receptor beta chains below were found in one sample sequenced in a study of T-cell reconstitution after alpha-beta-depleted transplantation in children listed by TCRdb under 2016. This specimen's treatment or condition label, per the study, means: allogeneic hematopoietic cell transplantation with graft depleted of TCRalphabeta T cells and CD19 B cells. The library was generated by PCR. The sequencer listed for this sample is Illumina HiSeq 2500. To normalize quantification of the TCRbeta repertoire, the TCR libraries were built with molecular barcoding that relied on unique molecular identifiers. TCRdb itself trimmed the public reads at Q25 with fastp, ran MiXCR and retained productive beta chains. Entries are consolidated by CDR3 protein sequence, retaining the most common genes and DNA. Here the sample has approximately 630,000 distinct CDR3 sequences; roughly 14% occur a single time. Clones ranked in the top ten supply around 0.79% of the sample.

The sequenced sample was PBMCs, obtained before TCRalphabeta/CD19-depleted stem cell transplant. These receptors all stem from a girl aged 2-10 years with congenital amegakaryocytic thrombocytopenia, due to receive a stem cell transplant.

The genes are TRBV6-2 or TRBV6-3 and TRBJ2-1; no clear D gene. The V end lost 2 bases, the J end lost 2 bases, and 13 bases lay between the germline ends. The length of the CDR3 is 16 residues. CDR1 MNHEY and CDR2 SVGEGT come from the germline V gene. CDR3 region: CASSYTKSDTYNEQFF. The CDR3 DNA reads TGTGCCAGCAGTTACACTAAATCAGACACCTACAATGAGCAGTTCTTC.

Comment on this clonotype: A single base separates this from a much larger clone, so it may be a read error. V and J are TRBV20-1 and TRBJ1-1; D is unresolved. The CDR3 covers 9 residues. Germline lookup yields CDR1 DFQATT and CDR2 SNEGSKA (reference sequence). DNA of the CDR3: TGCAGTGCTAGTAGGGTGGCTTTGTTT. It codes for CSASRVALF.

V and J are TRBV12-3 or TRBV12-4 and TRBJ2-5, with TRBD1 matching over 7 bases. V trimming: 4 bases; J trimming: 1 base; junction bases outside the gene matches: 6. There are 15 residues in the CDR3. The CDR3 DNA reads as TGTGCCAGCAGTTCCAAGACAGGGCTCCAAGAGACCCAGTACTTC. Translation gives CASSSKTGLQETQYF.

This clonotype was observed many times. This chain uses TRBV15 with TRBJ1-5; D not certain. Germline V gene lookup returns CDR1 LNHNV and CDR2 YYDKDF (reference sequence). Trimming stripped 8 bases from V and 3 bases from J, with 14 bases between. The CDR3 totals 14 residues. CDR3 DNA: TGTGCCACCTCCGGGAATCTCGTCAATCAGCCCCAGCATTTT. Protein: CATSGNLVNQPQHF.

This clonotype was counted ten times or more. The chain uses TRBV20-1 and TRBJ2-7; 9 positions agree with TRBD2. The germline gives CDR1 DFQATT, CDR2 SNEGSKA (reference sequence). Losses at the gene ends were 3 bases for V and 1 base for J; bases not matched to a gene: 7. The CDR3 is 15 amino acids. The CDR3 sequence: CSASARLAGSYEQYF. The CDR3 DNA follows: TGCAGTGCTAGCGCCCGGCTAGCGGGATCCTACGAGCAGTACTTC.

This clonotype was observed a handful of times. This chain uses TRBV2 with TRBJ1-4; 7 positions agree with TRBD1. Germline V CDR1 and CDR2: SNHLY, FYNNEI. CDR3 size: 14 residues. J was trimmed by 4 bases and V by 4 bases; bases with no gene match: 3. This CDR3 is CASSVGQRNEKLFF. The CDR3 DNA is TGTGCCAGCAGTGTGGGACAGCGTAATGAAAAACTGTTTTTT.

This clonotype was seen at least ten times. The genes are TRBV29-1 and TRBJ1-1; 7 bases align to TRBD1. The trim removed 5 bases at V and 6 bases at J, leaving 9 bases unmatched. The germline V gene has CDR1 SQVTM and CDR2 ANQGSEA. This CDR3 has 13 amino acids. The CDR3 sequence is CSVRDRERPEAFF. As DNA, the CDR3 is TGCAGCGTTCGTGACAGGGAAAGACCTGAAGCTTTCTTT.

Ten or more counts support this clonotype. The gene calls are TRBV28 and TRBJ2-4, with 9 bases fitting TRBD1. The germline V gene encodes CDR1 MDHEN and CDR2 SYDVKM. CDR3 length: 15 amino acids. With 5 bases clipped from V and 2 bases from J, the junction kept 4 bases outside the gene matches. The CDR3 sequence: CASSEQGAPKNIQYF. The CDR3 DNA reads TGTGCCAGCAGTGAACAGGGGGCCCCCAAAAACATTCAGTACTTC.

This clonotype has a handful of counts. V usage is TRBV12-3 or TRBV12-4 and J usage is TRBJ2-5; tentative D call: TRBD2 (5 bases). This CDR3 contains 14 residues. With 3 bases removed from V and 4 bases from J, the gap between germline ends came to 12 bases. CDR3 in amino acids: CASSFGSIRETQYF. CDR3 DNA sequence: TGTGCCAGCAGTTTTGGGAGCATCAGAGAGACCCAGTACTTC.

This clonotype has at least ten counts. This chain uses TRBV12-3 or TRBV12-4 with TRBJ2-7, with a possible D match to TRBD1 (6 bases). V was pared by 7 bases and J by 5 bases, with 15 bases between. The CDR3 covers 13 residues. CDR3 bases: TGTGCCAGCATACGGCAGGGGACGGACGAGCAGTACTTC. Protein: CASIRQGTDEQYF.

This clonotype came up many times. The V gene is TRBV20-1, the J gene TRBJ2-5; TRBD1 matches at 8 bases. This CDR3 contains 13 residues. The germline gives CDR1 DFQATT, CDR2 SNEGSKA (reference sequence). The junction had 6 bases not matched to a gene; V was cut back by 4 bases and J by 5 bases. The CDR3 DNA is TGCAGTGCTAACAACAGGGGGAGGGAGACCCAGTACTTC. It translates to CSANNRGRETQYF.

The V call is TRBV3-1, the J call TRBJ2-5, with D possibly matching TRBD2 (5 bases). The germline gives CDR1 LGHDT, CDR2 YNNKEL (reference sequence). There are 14 residues in the CDR3. Between the trimmed V and J ends, which lost 4 bases and 7 bases, there was a span of 16 bases. CDR3 nucleotides: TGTGCCAGCAGCCCGGACTCCGAGGTGGGGACCCAGTACTTC. This encodes CASSPDSEVGTQYF.

This clonotype showed up just a few times. The rearrangement uses TRBV11-2 and TRBJ2-1, with 8 bases identical to TRBD2. Germline loops: CDR1 SGHAT, CDR2 FQNNGV. Unmatched junction bases numbered 12, after V lost 5 bases and J lost 0 bases. CDR3 size: 18 residues. DNA of the CDR3: TGTGCCAGCAGCACTCTGCGACTAGCGTGGAACTCCTACAATGAGCAGTTCTTC. It yields the protein CASSTLRLAWNSYNEQFF.

This clonotype was observed many times. This chain connects TRBV10-3 to TRBJ1-1; 8 bases agree with TRBD1. Looked up from germline, CDR1 is ENHRY and CDR2 is SYGVKD. CDR3 length: 12 residues. V lost 3 bases to trimming and J lost 7 bases; unmatched junction nucleotides: 1. CDR3: CAISDDRGEAFF. The CDR3 DNA sequence: TGTGCCATCAGTGACGACAGGGGTGAAGCTTTCTTT.

This clonotype was seen many times. The chain joins TRBV29-1 to TRBJ2-5; D unresolved. The CDR3 runs to 12 residues. The germline gives CDR1 SQVTM, CDR2 ANQGSEA. Trimming pared 3 bases from V and 4 bases from J, leaving 9 bases between. The CDR3 nucleotides are TGCAGCGTTGATTCCACGAGAGAGACCCAGTACTTC. It translates to CSVDSTRETQYF.

The chain has TRBV20-1 and TRBJ2-3, with 14 bases aligning to TRBD2. The CDR3 has 17 residues. Germline loops: CDR1 DFQATT, CDR2 SNEGSKA (reference sequence). V dropped 6 bases and J dropped 0; count of bases not matched to a gene: 8. The CDR3 sequence: CSAGGLAGGPSTDTQYF. The CDR3 DNA reads TGCAGTGCCGGAGGACTAGCGGGAGGCCCCAGCACAGATACGCAGTATTTT.

In this sample, this clonotype turned up many times. The rearrangement joins TRBV6-1 to TRBJ1-1; D uncertain. This CDR3 comprises 14 residues. In germline, CDR1 is MNHNS, CDR2 SASEGT. V lost 5 bases and J 1 base, leaving 11 bases between the germline ends. CDR3 in amino acids: CASSISLENTEAFF. CDR3 in DNA: TGTGCCAGCAGTATTAGTCTAGAGAACACTGAAGCTTTCTTT.

This clonotype was seen many times. This chain links TRBV5-1 with TRBJ2-1; D remains ambiguous. V was clipped by 0 bases and J by 7 bases, with 14 bases between them. This CDR3 has 15 amino acids. The germline CDR1 and CDR2 sequences are SGHRS and YFSETQ. The CDR3: CASSLVSASGNEQFF. CDR3 sequence (DNA): TGCGCCAGCAGCTTGGTATCGGCCAGTGGTAATGAGCAGTTCTTC.

This clonotype showed up many times. This chain connects TRBV5-5 to TRBJ2-2; perhaps TRBD2 as D (5 bases). Trimming pared 0 bases from V and 5 bases from J, leaving 14 bases between. CDR1 and CDR2 (germline): SGHKS, YYEKEE (reference sequence). This CDR3 is built from 16 residues. As DNA, the CDR3 is TGTGCCAGCAGCTTGGTATACACAAGAGGGACCGGGGAGCTGTTTTTT. It codes for CASSLVYTRGTGELFF.

V usage is TRBV30 and J usage is TRBJ2-3; 7 bases are shared with TRBD1. Germline V gene lookup returns CDR1 GTSNPN and CDR2 SVGIG (reference sequence). This CDR3 has 13 amino acids. The J segment lost 7 bases and the V segment lost 5 bases, leaving 9 bases of the junction unmatched. The chain's CDR3 is CAWHPGQPNTQYF. The DNA for the CDR3 is TGTGCCTGGCACCCGGGACAGCCAAATACGCAGTATTTT.

This clonotype was seen a handful of times. The rearrangement uses TRBV7-2 and TRBJ1-2, with no clear D. CDR3 length: 15 residues. Trimming pared 1 base from V and 5 bases from J, leaving 14 bases between. Germline CDR1 and CDR2: SGHTA and FQGNSA. CDR3 sequence reads: CASSLGLRPEYGYTF. In nucleotides, the CDR3 is TGTGCCAGCAGCTTAGGCCTCAGGCCCGAGTATGGCTACACCTTC. Full variable domain (outside the CDR3, taken from reference TRBV7-2 and TRBJ1-2): GAGVSQSPSNKVTEKGKDVELRCDPISGHTALYWYRQSLGQGLEFLIYFQGNSAPDKSGLPSDRFSAERTGGSVSTLTIQRTQQEDSAVYLCASSLGLRPEYGYTFGSGTRLTVV.

On this clonotype: A read error is possible here, since a much larger clone lies one base away. The rearrangement joins TRBV20-1 to TRBJ2-7; D may be TRBD1 (5 bases). The CDR3 loop spans 15 amino acids. Germline V lookup: CDR1 DFQATT, CDR2 SNEGSKA (reference sequence). The V and J ends lost 3 bases and 2 bases respectively, with 17 bases between them. The CDR3 spells CSARAVEQVAYEQYF. The CDR3 nucleotides are TGCAGTGCTAGGGCGGTAGAACAGGTAGCCTACGAGCAGTACTTC.